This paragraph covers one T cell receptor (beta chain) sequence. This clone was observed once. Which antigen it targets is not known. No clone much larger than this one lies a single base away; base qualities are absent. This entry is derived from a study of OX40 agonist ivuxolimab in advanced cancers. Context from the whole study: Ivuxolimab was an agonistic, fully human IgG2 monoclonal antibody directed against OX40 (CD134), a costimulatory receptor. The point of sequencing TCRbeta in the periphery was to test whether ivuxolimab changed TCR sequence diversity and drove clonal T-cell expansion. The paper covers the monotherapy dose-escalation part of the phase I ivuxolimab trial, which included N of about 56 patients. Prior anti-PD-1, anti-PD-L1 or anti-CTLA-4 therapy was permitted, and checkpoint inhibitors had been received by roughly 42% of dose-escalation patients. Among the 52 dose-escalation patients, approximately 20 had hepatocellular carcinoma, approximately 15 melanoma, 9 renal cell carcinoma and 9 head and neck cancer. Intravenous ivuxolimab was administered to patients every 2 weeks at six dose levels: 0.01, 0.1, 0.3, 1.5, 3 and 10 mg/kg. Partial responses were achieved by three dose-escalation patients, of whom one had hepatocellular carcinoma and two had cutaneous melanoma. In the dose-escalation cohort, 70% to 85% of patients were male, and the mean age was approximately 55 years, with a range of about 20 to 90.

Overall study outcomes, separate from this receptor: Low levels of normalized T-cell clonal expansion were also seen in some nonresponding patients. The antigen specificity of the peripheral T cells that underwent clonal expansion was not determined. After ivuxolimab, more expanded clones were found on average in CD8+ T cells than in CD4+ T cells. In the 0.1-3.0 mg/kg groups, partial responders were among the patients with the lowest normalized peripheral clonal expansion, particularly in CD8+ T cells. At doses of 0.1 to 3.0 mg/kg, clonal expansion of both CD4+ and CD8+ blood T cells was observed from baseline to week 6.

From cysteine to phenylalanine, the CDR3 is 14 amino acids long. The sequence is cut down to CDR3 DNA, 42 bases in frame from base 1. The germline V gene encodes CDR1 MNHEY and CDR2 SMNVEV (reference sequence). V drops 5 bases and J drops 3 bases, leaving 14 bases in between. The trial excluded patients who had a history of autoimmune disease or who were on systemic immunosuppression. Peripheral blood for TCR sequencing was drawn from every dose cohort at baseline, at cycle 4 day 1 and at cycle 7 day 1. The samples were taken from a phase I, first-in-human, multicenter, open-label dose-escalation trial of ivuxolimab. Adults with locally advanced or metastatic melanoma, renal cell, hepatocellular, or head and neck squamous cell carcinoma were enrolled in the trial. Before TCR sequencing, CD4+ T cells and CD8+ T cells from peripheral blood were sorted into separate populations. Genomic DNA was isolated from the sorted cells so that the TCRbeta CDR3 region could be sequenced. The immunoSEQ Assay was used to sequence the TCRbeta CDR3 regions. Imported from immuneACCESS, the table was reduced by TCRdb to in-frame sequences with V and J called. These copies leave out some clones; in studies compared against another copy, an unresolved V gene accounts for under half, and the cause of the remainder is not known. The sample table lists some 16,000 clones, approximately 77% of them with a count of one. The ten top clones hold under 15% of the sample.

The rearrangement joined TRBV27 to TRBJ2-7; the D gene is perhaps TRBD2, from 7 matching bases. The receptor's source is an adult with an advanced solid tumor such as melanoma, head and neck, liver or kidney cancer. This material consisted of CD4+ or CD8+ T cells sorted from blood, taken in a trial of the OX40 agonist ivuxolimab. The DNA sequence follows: TGTGCCAGCAGTCTACAGGGAGGGAACTACGAGCAGTACTTC. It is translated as CASSLQGGNYEQYF.